This TCR beta chain was retrieved from a study of cytomegalovirus exposure and HLA in healthy donors. Whole-study findings and limits: Later analysis indicated greater clonal expansion among HLA-associated TCR beta chains than among equally common other chains. While the bulk of TCR sequences proved rare, some public TCRs turned up in many donors.

This clone showed up just once. Its antigen is undetermined. PCR used 60 Vbeta primers and 13 Jbeta primers. The method was immunoSEQ multiplex PCR; TCRdb's version includes in-frame clones alone and lacks a portion of them. Seen here are around 69,000 clones, less than 75% observed once, and the top ten hold less than 9%. The germline V gene has CDR1 SEHNR and CDR2 FQNEAQ (reference sequence). This CDR3 comprises 14 residues. Germline trimming cut 2 bases from V and 9 bases from J; bases unmatched to any gene: 7. The chain has TRBV7-9 and TRBJ2-1, with TRBD2 identical over 7 bases. This sequence originates from a man aged 35-49 years in good health and CMV-seropositive. Sequencing was carried out using PBMCs. The CDR3 is CASSLSLADTEQFF. The CDR3 DNA reads as TGTGCCAGCAGCTTAAGCCTAGCGGATACTGAGCAGTTCTTC.